Below are 15 T cell receptor beta chains sequenced from a single sample in a study of T cell responses to AZD1222 COVID-19 vaccine. The table came from immunoSEQ multiplex PCR; TCRdb's copy has only in-frame clones and leaves some out. Among some 120,000 clones listed, roughly nine tenths were seen once. The starting material was peripheral blood, obtained on day 0 of AZD1222 vaccination. These receptors originate from an adult in good health.

The rearrangement uses TRBV19 and TRBJ1-2; D is perhaps TRBD1 (5 bases). The CDR3 is made up of 13 amino acids. CDR1 and CDR2 (germline): LNHDA, SQIVND (reference sequence). The V gene lost 9 bases and the J gene lost 3 bases, with 14 bases spanning the gap. The CDR3 region has the DNA TGTGCCAGCGGGACTCCACTTTACTATGGCTACACCTTC. Residues: CASGTPLYYGYTF. The variable domain in full, with the rest retrieved from reference TRBV19 and TRBJ1-2, is DGGITQSPKYLFRKEGQNVTLSCEQNLNHDAMYWYRQDPGQGLRLIYYSQIVNDFQKGDIAEGYSVSREKKESFPLTVTSAQKNPTAFYLCASGTPLYYGYTFGSGTRLTVV.

V is TRBV4-1 and J is TRBJ1-2; weak D call: TRBD1 (5 bases). Trimming removed 3 bases from V and 7 bases from J, with 15 bases in between. The CDR3 is 14 residues long. CDR1 and CDR2 (germline): MGHRA, YSYEKL. For the CDR3, the DNA is TGCGCCAGCAGCCAGTGGTGGGGGTATGGTGGCTACACCTTC. This gives the protein CASSQWWGYGGYTF.

The chain recombines TRBV27 with TRBJ1-6; tentatively, D is TRBD1 (5 bases). Germline CDR1 is MNHEY and CDR2 is SMNVEV (reference sequence). This CDR3 region has 17 residues. Trimming took off 1 base at V and 5 bases at J, with 15 bases between the two ends. CDR3 loop: CASSLLSGGGDNSPLHF. For the CDR3, the DNA is TGTGCCAGCAGTTTATTGTCGGGGGGAGGGGATAATTCACCCCTCCACTTT.

The chain recombines TRBV7-9 with TRBJ2-5; D is perhaps TRBD2 (5 bases). The germline V gene has CDR1 SEHNR and CDR2 FQNEAQ (reference sequence). The CDR3 consists of 15 residues. With 4 bases removed from V and 2 bases from J, the gap between germline ends came to 14 bases. The DNA for the CDR3 is TGTGCCAGCAGCTGGGCAGGCGGGTCACAAGAGACCCAGTACTTC. Translated: CASSWAGGSQETQYF.

The chain joins TRBV6-2 or TRBV6-3 to TRBJ1-1, with D possibly matching TRBD1 (6 bases). V shed 5 bases and J shed 4 bases, with 26 bases lying between them. The CDR3 spans 18 residues. Germline V gene lookup returns CDR1 MNHEY and CDR2 SVGEGT. CDR3: CASSPNRGGAPRGTEAFF. In DNA, the CDR3 is TGTGCCAGCAGTCCGAACCGGGGGGGGGCACCACGGGGCACTGAAGCTTTCTTT.

The rearrangement links TRBV2 to TRBJ1-2, with 9 bases identical to TRBD1. Germline trimming cut 7 bases from V and 8 bases from J; bases unmatched to any gene: 11. The CDR3 is 14 amino acids. Looked up from germline, CDR1 is SNHLY and CDR2 is FYNNEI. CDR3: CASMYPGTGSGYTF. As DNA, the CDR3 is TGTGCCAGCATGTACCCCGGGACAGGGAGCGGCTACACCTTC.

The J gene is TRBJ2-2, the V gene TRBV27; TRBD1 might be the D (7 bases). The germline gives CDR1 MNHEY, CDR2 SMNVEV (reference sequence). Between the trimmed V and J ends, which lost 6 bases and 3 bases, there was a span of 14 bases. The CDR3 extends over 15 amino acids. The CDR3 nucleotides are TGTGCCAGCAGGGGGGGACAGATTTACACCGGGGAGCTGTTTTTT. Protein product: CASRGGQIYTGELFF.

A word on this clone: The sample carries other DNA sequences with the same CDR3. V and J are TRBV19 and TRBJ1-4, with no clear D. V was shortened by 6 bases and J by 4 bases, with 9 bases between the two germline ends. The V gene's germline CDR1 is LNHDA and CDR2 SQIVND (reference sequence). The CDR3 spans 13 residues. CDR3 sequence reads: CASSVSGNEKLFF. The CDR3 region has the DNA TGTGCCAGTAGCGTATCGGGTAATGAAAAACTGTTTTTT.

Only one count was recorded for this clone. The V call is TRBV28, the J call TRBJ1-4; D not certain. The CDR3 runs 15 residues. Trimming stripped 5 bases from V and 0 bases from J, with 10 bases between. CDR1 is MDHEN and CDR2 is SYDVKM in the germline V gene. The DNA of the CDR3 is TGTGCCAGCAGTCCCCCGCTTGCAACTAATGAAAAACTGTTTTTT. Amino acid sequence: CASSPPLATNEKLFF.

This chain joins TRBV19 and TRBJ1-2; 7 bases line up with TRBD1. With 6 bases clipped from V and 3 bases from J, the junction kept 4 bases outside the gene matches. This CDR3 spans 13 amino acids. The V gene's germline CDR1 is LNHDA and CDR2 SQIVND (reference sequence). This chain's CDR3 is CASRLGTDYGYTF. The CDR3 coding sequence is TGTGCCAGTAGACTTGGGACAGACTATGGCTACACCTTC.

The chain has TRBV28 and TRBJ1-1; TRBD1 aligns across 7 bases. The V gene's germline CDR1 is MDHEN and CDR2 SYDVKM. Trimming removed 10 bases from V and 2 bases from J; junction bases left unmatched: 10. This CDR3 spans 14 amino acids. Written as DNA, the CDR3 is TGTGCCATCACTTTAAGGGGGCGAAACACTGAAGCTTTCTTT. It is translated as CAITLRGRNTEAFF.

V gene TRBV5-4 combines with J gene TRBJ1-2, with a possible D match to TRBD1 (5 bases). This CDR3 spans 14 amino acids. Germline V CDR1 and CDR2: SGHNT, YYREEE (reference sequence). V was clipped by 0 bases and J by 2 bases, with 8 bases between them. The DNA for the CDR3 is TGTGCCAGCAGCTTGGGACAGATCAACTATGGCTACACCTTC. Its translation: CASSLGQINYGYTF.

The chain combines TRBV19 with TRBJ1-1, with D perhaps TRBD1 (5 bases). Germline V gene sequence: CDR1 LNHDA, CDR2 SQIVND (reference sequence). The CDR3 contains 15 residues. Trimming shortened V by 8 bases and J by 2 bases, and 18 bases separated the two germline ends. The CDR3 loop reads CASRRDFGDNTEAFF. The DNA of the CDR3 is TGTGCCAGTCGACGGGACTTCGGGGATAACACTGAAGCTTTCTTT.

A few counts support this clone. The chain has TRBV10-3 and TRBJ1-2; a possible D gene is TRBD1 (5 bases). This CDR3 is built from 11 residues. V lost 10 bases, J lost 9 bases, and 15 bases lay in between. Germline values: CDR1 ENHRY, CDR2 SYGVKD. CDR3 residues: CATLGEGSYTF. CDR3 nucleotide sequence: TGTGCCACACTAGGGGAGGGGAGCTACACCTTC.

V usage is TRBV4-1 and J usage is TRBJ2-7, with TRBD2 as a possible D gene (6 bases). Germline V gene sequence: CDR1 MGHRA, CDR2 YSYEKL. This CDR3 spans 17 amino acids. V dropped 4 bases and J dropped 6 bases, with 25 bases sitting between them. The CDR3: CASSPGLSGWGYSEQYF. The CDR3 DNA follows: TGCGCCAGCAGCCCCGGCCTTAGCGGATGGGGGTATTCCGAGCAGTACTTC.